These T cell receptor beta chains were read from a single sample in a study of T-cell memory formation after mild COVID-19. Via MiXCR, TCRdb re-called the 5' RACE reads, giving one row per CDR3 protein. The sample includes a few hundred thousand distinct CDR3 sequences, 7.5% to 10% of them seen just once. The sequencing input was PBMCs or a T cell subset sorted from them (not recorded which). These receptors were obtained from a man aged 18 to 30 who had mild COVID-19 (a few samples of this study predate the infection). Cell type and time point are not known. The CDR3 runs from the conserved cysteine through the conserved F or W. A D gene is named only where the DNA matches it firmly. Clone size is stated in some rows and not others, as once, few, many or a class when expanded.

TRBV6-5	-	-	TRBJ2-1	CASSLDTYNEQFF	TGTGCCAGCAGTTTAGACACCTACAATGAGCAGTTCTTC
TRBV5-1	-	few	TRBJ2-7	CASSGNRAPEQYF	TGCGCCAGCAGCGGAAATCGAGCACCCGAGCAGTACTTC
TRBV5-8	-	-	TRBJ2-3	CASSSGVYTDTQYF	TGTGCCAGCAGTTCCGGGGTCTACACAGATACGCAGTATTTT
TRBV6-6	-	-	TRBJ2-3	CASSYSGHSTDTQYF	TGTGCCAGCAGTTACTCTGGACACAGTACAGATACGCAGTATTTT
TRBV9	-	-	TRBJ2-2	CASSARGTVGGELFF	TGTGCCAGCAGCGCCCGGGGGACGGTTGGTGGCGAGCTGTTTTTT
TRBV6-5	-	few	TRBJ2-2	CASRPVGGRYTGELFF	TGTGCCAGCAGGCCCGTTGGGGGACGGTACACCGGGGAGCTGTTTTTT
TRBV21-1	-	-	TRBJ2-5	CASSPTAPTQETQYF	TGTGCCAGCAGCCCCACAGCACCGACCCAAGAGACCCAGTACTTC
TRBV4-1	TRBD1	few	TRBJ2-5	CASSPTWTGEGETQYF	TGCGCCAGCAGCCCCACGTGGACAGGGGAAGGAGAGACCCAGTACTTC
TRBV27	TRBD1	-	TRBJ1-1	CATSARKGAMNTEAFF	TGTGCCACCTCTGCCCGGAAGGGGGCCATGAACACTGAAGCTTTCTTT
TRBV20-1	-	-	TRBJ2-7	CSARDAASSYEQYF	TGCAGTGCTAGAGACGCCGCGAGCTCCTACGAGCAGTACTTC
TRBV6-5	-	few	TRBJ2-3	CASRGGDTQYF	TGTGCCAGCAGAGGCGGAGATACGCAGTATTTT
TRBV7-8	TRBD2	few	TRBJ2-1	CASSLTSTSGAINEQFF	TGTGCCAGCAGCCTCACCTCGACTAGCGGGGCTATCAATGAGCAGTTCTTC
TRBV15	-	-	TRBJ2-1	CATSRDNEQFF	TGTGCCACCAGCAGAGACAATGAGCAGTTCTTC
TRBV6-5	-	-	TRBJ2-2	CASSYRLNTGELFF	TGTGCCAGCAGTTACCGACTAAACACCGGGGAGCTGTTTTTT
TRBV28	TRBD2	few	TRBJ2-2	CASSPSSSGGHTGELFF	TGTGCCAGCAGTCCGTCCTCTAGCGGGGGACACACCGGGGAGCTGTTTTTT
TRBV20-1	TRBD1	-	TRBJ1-5	CSAAPGQGAIRHF	TGCAGTGCTGCTCCGGGACAGGGGGCTATAAGGCATTTT
TRBV7-2	-	many	TRBJ2-2	CASSLRTANTGELFF	TGTGCCAGCAGCCTCCGGACAGCGAACACCGGGGAGCTGTTTTTT
TRBV6-5	-	-	TRBJ1-1	CASKPGHLNTEAFF	TGTGCCAGCAAACCGGGACACCTGAACACTGAAGCTTTCTTT
TRBV5-1	-	-	TRBJ1-1	CASSLQEMDTEAFF	TGCGCCAGCAGCTTACAGGAGATGGACACTGAAGCTTTCTTT
TRBV12-3/TRBV12-4	-	few	TRBJ1-4	CASSLRFGQLEKLFF	TGTGCCAGCAGCCTAAGATTCGGGCAGCTTGAAAAACTGTTTTTT
TRBV11-2	TRBD1	few	TRBJ2-3	CASSFLPGTVSTDTQYF	TGTGCCAGCAGCTTCCTACCTGGGACAGTTAGCACAGATACGCAGTATTTT
TRBV7-9	-	few	TRBJ1-4	CASSPGQREKLFF	TGTGCCAGCAGCCCGGGGCAGCGGGAAAAACTGTTTTTT
TRBV20-1	-	few	TRBJ1-2	CSASGGLDGYTF	TGCAGTGCTAGTGGGGGGCTCGATGGCTACACCTTC
TRBV7-6	-	-	TRBJ2-2	CASSQGVGAGELFF	TGTGCCAGCAGCCAAGGTGTGGGGGCCGGGGAGCTGTTTTTT
TRBV5-1	TRBD1	many	TRBJ1-4	CASSRGGQGGNEKLFF	TGCGCCAGCAGCCGCGGTGGACAGGGTGGGAATGAAAAACTGTTTTTT
TRBV21-1	-	few	TRBJ1-3	CASRRLAAGNTIYF	TGTGCCAGCAGACGGTTAGCAGCTGGAAACACCATATATTTT
TRBV27	-	few	TRBJ1-5	CASSLSVPTGSNQPQHF	TGTGCCAGCAGTTTATCAGTTCCAACAGGGTCCAATCAGCCCCAGCATTTT
TRBV13	-	-	TRBJ2-1	CASSSGLTGAQFF	TGTGCCAGCAGCTCAGGCCTGACAGGAGCGCAGTTCTTC
TRBV12-3/TRBV12-4	-	many	TRBJ2-1	CASSQTRKGEQFF	TGTGCCAGCAGTCAGACTAGAAAGGGTGAGCAGTTCTTC
TRBV12-3/TRBV12-4	TRBD1	few	TRBJ2-3	CASSSSPGQGGADTQYF	TGTGCCAGCAGTTCCTCCCCGGGACAGGGGGGAGCAGATACGCAGTATTTT
TRBV5-1	-	many	TRBJ2-1	CASSLAQGNEQFF	TGCGCCAGCAGCTTGGCCCAGGGTAATGAGCAGTTCTTC
TRBV7-2	-	many	TRBJ1-6	CASSLGQTNSPLHF	TGTGCCAGCAGCTTAGGACAGACTAATTCACCCCTCCACTTT
TRBV7-2	-	many	TRBJ1-2	CASSPYTLYGYTF	TGTGCCAGCAGCCCGTACACTCTCTATGGCTACACCTTC
TRBV6-2/TRBV6-3	TRBD2	-	TRBJ2-1	CASSNYRTSGGYNEQFF	TGTGCCAGCAGCAACTACAGGACTAGCGGGGGCTACAATGAGCAGTTCTTC
TRBV5-1	TRBD1	-	TRBJ1-1	CASSLVIGGQGAMAEAFF	TGCGCCAGCAGCTTGGTTATTGGGGGACAGGGGGCGATGGCTGAAGCTTTCTTT
TRBV14	TRBD1	-	TRBJ1-2	CASSRLPGTAPNYGYTF	TGTGCCAGCAGCCGACTACCTGGGACAGCTCCTAACTATGGCTACACCTTC
TRBV9	-	-	TRBJ2-2	CASSVNGELFF	TGTGCCAGCAGCGTAAACGGGGAGCTGTTTTTT
TRBV4-3	-	few	TRBJ1-4	CASSQVEDPGEKLFF	TGCGCCAGCAGCCAAGTCGAGGATCCCGGCGAAAAACTGTTTTTT
TRBV20-1	-	-	TRBJ2-5	CSARDRVETQYF	TGCAGTGCTAGAGATCGGGTCGAGACCCAGTACTTC
TRBV7-2	-	many	TRBJ2-1	CASSFRVSGPEQFF	TGTGCCAGCAGCTTCAGGGTTTCGGGTCCTGAGCAGTTCTTC
TRBV12-3/TRBV12-4	-	-	TRBJ2-6	CASSFWGAGANVLTF	TGTGCCAGCAGTTTTTGGGGGGCTGGGGCCAACGTCCTGACTTTC
TRBV6-1	-	-	TRBJ1-2	CASIPGRGLFNYGYTF	TGTGCCAGCATTCCGGGACGCGGCCTCTTTAACTATGGCTACACCTTC
TRBV12-3/TRBV12-4	-	few	TRBJ1-2	CASSLAGTEGGYTF	TGTGCCAGCAGTTTGGCCGGTACTGAGGGAGGCTACACCTTC
TRBV7-9	-	few	TRBJ2-3	CASMVGLDTQYF	TGTGCCAGCATGGTGGGGTTGGATACGCAGTATTTT
TRBV6-5	-	few	TRBJ1-1	CASSRGGPEGAFF	TGTGCCAGCAGCCGAGGTGGCCCGGAGGGAGCTTTCTTT
TRBV15	TRBD2	many	TRBJ2-2	CATSRENLAGIDTGELFF	TGTGCCACCAGCAGGGAGAACCTAGCGGGCATTGACACCGGGGAGCTGTTTTTT
TRBV7-9	TRBD1	few	TRBJ2-5	CASSLDPGQGETQYF	TGTGCCAGCAGCTTAGACCCTGGACAGGGAGAGACCCAGTACTTC